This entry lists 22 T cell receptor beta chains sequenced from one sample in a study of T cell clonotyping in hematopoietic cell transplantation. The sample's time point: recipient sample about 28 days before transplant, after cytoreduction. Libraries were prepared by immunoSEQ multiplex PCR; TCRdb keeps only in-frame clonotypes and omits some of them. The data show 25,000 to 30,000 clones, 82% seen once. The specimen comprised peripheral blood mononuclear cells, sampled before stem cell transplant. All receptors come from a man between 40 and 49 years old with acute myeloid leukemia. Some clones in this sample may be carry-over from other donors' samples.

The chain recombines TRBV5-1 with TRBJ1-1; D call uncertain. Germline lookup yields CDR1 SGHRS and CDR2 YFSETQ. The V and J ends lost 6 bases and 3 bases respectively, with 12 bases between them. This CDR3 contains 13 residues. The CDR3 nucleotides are TGCGCCAGCACCCTCGGATTGGACACTGAAGCTTTCTTT. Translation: CASTLGLDTEAFF.

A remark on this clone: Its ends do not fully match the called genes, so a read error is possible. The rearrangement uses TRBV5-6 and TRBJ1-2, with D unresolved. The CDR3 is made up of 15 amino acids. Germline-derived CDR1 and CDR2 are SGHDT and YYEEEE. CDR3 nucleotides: TGTGCCAGCAGCTTGGACCTCCGAAGGCGCTATGACTACACCTTC. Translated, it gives CASSLDLRRRYDYTF.

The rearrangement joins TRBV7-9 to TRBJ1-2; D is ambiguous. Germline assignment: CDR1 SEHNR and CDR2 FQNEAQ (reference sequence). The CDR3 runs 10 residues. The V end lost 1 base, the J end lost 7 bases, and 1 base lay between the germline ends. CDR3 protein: CASSLGGYTF. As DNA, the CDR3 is TGTGCCAGCAGCTTAGGTGGCTACACCTTC.

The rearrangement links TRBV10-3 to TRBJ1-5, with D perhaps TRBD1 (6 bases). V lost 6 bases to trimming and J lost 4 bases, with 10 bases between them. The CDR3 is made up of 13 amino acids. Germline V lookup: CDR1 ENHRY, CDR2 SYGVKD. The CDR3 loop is CAISRDKNQPQHF. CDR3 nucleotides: TGTGCCATCAGCCGGGACAAAAATCAGCCCCAGCATTTT.

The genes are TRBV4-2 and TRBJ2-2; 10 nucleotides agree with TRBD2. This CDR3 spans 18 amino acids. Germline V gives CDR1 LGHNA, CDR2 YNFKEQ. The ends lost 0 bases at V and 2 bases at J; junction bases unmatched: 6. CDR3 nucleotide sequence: TGTGCCAGCAGCCAAGAAGGTCGACTAGCGGGCAACACCGGGGAGCTGTTTTTT. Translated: CASSQEGRLAGNTGELFF.

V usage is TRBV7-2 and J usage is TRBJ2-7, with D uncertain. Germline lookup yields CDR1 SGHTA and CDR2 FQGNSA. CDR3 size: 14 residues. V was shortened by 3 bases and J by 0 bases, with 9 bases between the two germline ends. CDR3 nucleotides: TGTGCCAGCAGCTTTTTCCAGGACTCCTACGAGCAGTACTTC. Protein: CASSFFQDSYEQYF.

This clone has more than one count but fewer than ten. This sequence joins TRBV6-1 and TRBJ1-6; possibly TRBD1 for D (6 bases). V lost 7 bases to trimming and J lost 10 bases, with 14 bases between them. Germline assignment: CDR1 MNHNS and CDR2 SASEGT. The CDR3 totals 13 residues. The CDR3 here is CASIPQGNSPLHF. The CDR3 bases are TGTGCCAGCATCCCACAGGGAAACTCACCCCTCCACTTT.

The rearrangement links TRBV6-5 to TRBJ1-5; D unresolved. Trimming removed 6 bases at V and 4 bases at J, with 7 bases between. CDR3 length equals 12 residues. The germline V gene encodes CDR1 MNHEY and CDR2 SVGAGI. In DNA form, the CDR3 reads TGTGCCAGCAGCCAAGGGAATCAGCCCCAGCATTTT. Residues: CASSQGNQPQHF.

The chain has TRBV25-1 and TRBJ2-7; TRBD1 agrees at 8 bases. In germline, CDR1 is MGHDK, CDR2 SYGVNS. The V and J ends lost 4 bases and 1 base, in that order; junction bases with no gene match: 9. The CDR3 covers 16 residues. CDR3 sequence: CASSGTGKAKSYEQYF. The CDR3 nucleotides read TGTGCCAGCAGTGGGACAGGGAAGGCCAAGTCCTACGAGCAGTACTTC.

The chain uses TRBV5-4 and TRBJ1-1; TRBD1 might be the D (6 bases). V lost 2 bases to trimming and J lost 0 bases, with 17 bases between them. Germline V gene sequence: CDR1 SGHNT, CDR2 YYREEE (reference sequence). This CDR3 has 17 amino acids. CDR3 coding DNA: TGTGCCAGCAGCTTACCGAATAGGGGGGGCGTGAACACTGAAGCTTTCTTT. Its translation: CASSLPNRGGVNTEAFF.

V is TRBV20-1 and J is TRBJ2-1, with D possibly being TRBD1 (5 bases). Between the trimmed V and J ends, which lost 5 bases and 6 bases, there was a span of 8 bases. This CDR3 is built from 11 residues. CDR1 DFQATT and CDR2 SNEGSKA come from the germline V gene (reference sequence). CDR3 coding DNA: TGCAGTGCTGAAAGGGGCAATGAGCAGTTCTTC. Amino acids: CSAERGNEQFF.

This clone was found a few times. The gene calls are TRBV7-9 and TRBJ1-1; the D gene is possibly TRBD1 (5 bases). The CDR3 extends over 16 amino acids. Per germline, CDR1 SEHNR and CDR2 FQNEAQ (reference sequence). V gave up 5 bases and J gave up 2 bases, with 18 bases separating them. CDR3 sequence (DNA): TGTGCCAGCAGCCGGTGGGGGGAAAGAAAAAACACTGAAGCTTTCTTT. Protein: CASSRWGERKNTEAFF.

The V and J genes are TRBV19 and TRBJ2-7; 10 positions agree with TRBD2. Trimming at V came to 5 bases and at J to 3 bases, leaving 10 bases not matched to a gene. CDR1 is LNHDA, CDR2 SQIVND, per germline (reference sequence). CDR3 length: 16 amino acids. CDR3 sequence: CASSLTGTSEFYEQYF. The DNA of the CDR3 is TGTGCCAGTAGTCTAACCGGGACTAGCGAGTTCTACGAGCAGTACTTC. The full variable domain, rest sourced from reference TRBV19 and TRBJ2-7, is DGGITQSPKYLFRKEGQNVTLSCEQNLNHDAMYWYRQDPGQGLRLIYYSQIVNDFQKGDIAEGYSVSREKKESFPLTVTSAQKNPTAFYLCASSLTGTSEFYEQYFGPGTRLTVT.

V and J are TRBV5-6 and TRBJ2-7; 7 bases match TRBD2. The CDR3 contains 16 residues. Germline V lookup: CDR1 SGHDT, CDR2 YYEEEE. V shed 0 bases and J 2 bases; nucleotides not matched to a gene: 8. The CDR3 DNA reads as TGTGCCAGCAGCTTGGCCGTAGCTAGCGGTACCTACGAGCAGTACTTC. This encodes CASSLAVASGTYEQYF. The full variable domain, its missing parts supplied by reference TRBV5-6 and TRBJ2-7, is DAGVTQSPTHLIKTRGQQVTLRCSPKSGHDTVSWYQQALGQGPQFIFQYYEEEERQRGNFPDRFSGHQFPNYSSELNVNALLLGDSALYLCASSLAVASGTYEQYFGPGTRLTVT.

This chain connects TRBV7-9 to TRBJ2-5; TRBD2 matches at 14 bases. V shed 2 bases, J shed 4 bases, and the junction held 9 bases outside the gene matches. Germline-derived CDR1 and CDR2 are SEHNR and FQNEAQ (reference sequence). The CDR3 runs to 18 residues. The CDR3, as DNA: TGTGCCAGCAGCTTAATGGGACTAGCGGGAGCAGGGGGAGAGACCCAGTACTTC. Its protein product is CASSLMGLAGAGGETQYF.

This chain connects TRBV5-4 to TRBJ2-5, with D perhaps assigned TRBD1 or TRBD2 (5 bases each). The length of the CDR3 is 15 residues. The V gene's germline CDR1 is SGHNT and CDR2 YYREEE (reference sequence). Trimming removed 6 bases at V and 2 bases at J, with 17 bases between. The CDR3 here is CASNSRGAKQETQYF. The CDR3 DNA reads TGTGCCAGCAACTCGAGGGGAGCGAAACAAGAGACCCAGTACTTC.

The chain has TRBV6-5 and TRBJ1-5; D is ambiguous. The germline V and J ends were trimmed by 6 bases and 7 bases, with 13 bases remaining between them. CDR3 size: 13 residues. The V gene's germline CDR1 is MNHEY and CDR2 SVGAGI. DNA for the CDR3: TGTGCCAGCAGCCCAATTTCGGGACAGCCCCAGCATTTT. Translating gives CASSPISGQPQHF.

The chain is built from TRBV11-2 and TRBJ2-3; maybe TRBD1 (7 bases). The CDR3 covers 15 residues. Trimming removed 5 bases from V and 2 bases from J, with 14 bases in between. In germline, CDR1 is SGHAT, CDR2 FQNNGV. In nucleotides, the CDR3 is TGTGCCAGCAGCCCCCAGGGGGGCTTCACAGATACGCAGTATTTT. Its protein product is CASSPQGGFTDTQYF.

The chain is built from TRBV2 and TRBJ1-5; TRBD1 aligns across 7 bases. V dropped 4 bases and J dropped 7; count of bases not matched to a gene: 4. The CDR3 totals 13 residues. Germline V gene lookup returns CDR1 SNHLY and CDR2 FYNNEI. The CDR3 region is CASSAGQDQPQHF. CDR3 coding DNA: TGTGCCAGCAGTGCTGGACAGGACCAGCCCCAGCATTTT.

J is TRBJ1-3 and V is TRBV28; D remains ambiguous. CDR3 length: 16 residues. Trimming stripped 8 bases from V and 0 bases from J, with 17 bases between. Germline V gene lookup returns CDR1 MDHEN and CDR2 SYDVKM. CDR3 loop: CASWVGSQSSGNTIYF. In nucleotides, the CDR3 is TGTGCCAGCTGGGTGGGTTCGCAGAGCTCTGGAAACACCATATATTTT. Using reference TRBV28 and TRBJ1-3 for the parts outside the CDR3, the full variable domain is DVKVTQSSRYLVKRTGEKVFLECVQDMDHENMFWYRQDPGLGLRLIYFSYDVKMKEKGDIPEGYSVSREKKERFSLILESASTNQTSMYLCASWVGSQSSGNTIYFGEGSWLTVV.

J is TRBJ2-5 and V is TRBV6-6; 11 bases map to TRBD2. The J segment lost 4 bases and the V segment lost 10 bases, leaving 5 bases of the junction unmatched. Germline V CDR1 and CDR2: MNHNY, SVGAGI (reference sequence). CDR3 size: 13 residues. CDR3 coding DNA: TGTGCCACTTCACTAGCGGGAGTAGAGACCCAGTACTTC. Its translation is CATSLAGVETQYF.

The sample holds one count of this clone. CDR3 bases: TGTGCCAGCTCACCAAGGGGAGATCAGCCCCAGCATTTT. This codes for CASSPRGDQPQHF. This chain links TRBV18 with TRBJ1-5, with D perhaps TRBD1 (5 bases). Trimming cost V 2 bases and J 5 bases, with 7 bases left between them. The CDR3 extends over 13 amino acids. Germline V gene sequence: CDR1 KGHSH, CDR2 LQKENI.